A selection of T cell receptor beta chains follows, all from one sample in a study of tumor-infiltrating lymphocytes in primary liver carcinoma. TCRdb used MiXCR to reprocess the multiplex PCR reads, holding one entry per CDR3 protein. The data show approximately 100,000 distinct CDR3 sequences, around two thirds seen once. The sample taken for sequencing was liver tumor tissue from sampling region 2. The receptors originated from a woman aged 60 to 75 with primary liver carcinoma and hepatitis B virus infection. The conserved cysteine and the conserved F or W are not part of the CDR3 here. Fields, in order: V gene, J gene, CDR3 protein.

TRBV7-9,TRBJ2-3,ASSLGGAPTDTQY
TRBV28,TRBJ2-3,ASSSLGPGDGTDTQY
TRBV11-2,TRBJ1-4,ASSLAPTGGSEKLV
TRBV4-2,TRBJ1-1,ASSQVGTGLGNTEAF
TRBV6-1,TRBJ2-2,ANSTRGSGELF
TRBV5-1,TRBJ2-5,ASSLGGQETQY
TRBV29-1,TRBJ2-5,SARGTSRQDTQY
TRBV6-6,TRBJ2-7,TSSLLQGTYEQY
TRBV29-1,TRBJ1-2,SAEGGTYNYGYT
TRBV29-1,TRBJ2-5,SIFRSGLETQY
TRBV11-3,TRBJ2-1,DSSLLAGDYNEQL
TRBV7-8,TRBJ1-4,ASSLGLATTATEKLF
TRBV11-3,TRBJ2-2,ASSLRMNTGELF
TRBV15,TRBJ2-1,ATSRNSAGEQF
TRBV6-5,TRBJ2-2,VSNKIPDSAGELF
TRBV11-2,TRBJ1-2,ASSLDRTNYGYT
TRBV6-6,TRBJ2-7,ASSYSSGTGVYEQY
TRBV6-2/TRBV6-3,TRBJ2-5,VSSYLGRETQY
TRBV5-4,TRBJ2-7,ASSLGDREVYEKY
TRBV5-1,TRBJ2-1,ASSGDRHNEQF
TRBV29-1,TRBJ2-5,SAPLHGKETQY
TRBV4-1,TRBJ2-7,ESSLQAQGDSYEQY
TRBV29-1,TRBJ2-5,SVETAGAALETQY
TRBV11-2,TRBJ1-6,ASSLETGSNSLLH
TRBV7-8,TRBJ2-5,ASSLVQGWQETQY
TRBV11-2,TRBJ2-2,ASSLRADIPTGELF
TRBV11-2,TRBJ2-7,ANSLDWVSLADPYDQY
TRBV28,TRBJ1-1,TSTRSGQNTEAF
TRBV11-2,TRBJ2-3,VNNSTRLQGADTQY
TRBV30,TRBJ1-2,AWSRRGNYGYT
TRBV5-1,TRBJ2-1,ASNLAAGLAGRDEQF
TRBV11-3,TRBJ2-1,ASSPGATSVYNEQH
TRBV4-2,TRBJ2-5,ASSQGGTGTHPGEETQY
TRBV11-2,TRBJ2-3,ASSPRGIAGVADTHY
TRBV24-1,TRBJ2-2,ATSEPGTRMAGKLF
TRBV4-2,TRBJ2-1,ANGSTSDSYNEKF
TRBV5-1,TRBJ2-3,ASSGSGTSGDTQY
TRBV28,TRBJ2-4,ASSTPGELAENIQY
TRBV28,TRBJ2-1,ASRLEWEVDEQF
TRBV7-9,TRBJ2-1,DSSLEGGYNEQF
TRBV5-1,TRBJ2-3,ASSLADTGVTDTQY